The 23 T cell receptor beta chains below come from one sample, sequenced in a study of human T cells and chemical hapten exposure. Time point of the sample: patch test 2, 6 weeks after DPC sensitization. The sample's treatment: therapeutic diphenylcyclopropenone sensitization with weekly scalp DPC. One entry per CDR3 protein, called by TCRdb with MiXCR from the RACE reads. Of about 96,000 distinct CDR3 sequences listed, approximately 8.6% are singletons. The source material was whole blood, sampled in connection with sensitization to the hapten diphenylcyclopropenone (DPC). The receptor set was obtained from a woman aged 40 to 50 with alopecia areata. Some clones in this sample may be carry-over from other donors' samples.

This clonotype occurred many times. This chain uses TRBV14 with TRBJ1-1, with TRBD1 identical over 7 bases. The CDR3 sequence is 13 residues long. The J segment lost 5 bases and the V segment lost 4 bases, leaving 4 bases of the junction unmatched. Germline V CDR1 and CDR2: SGHDN, FVKESK. The CDR3 reads CASSRDRRTEAFF. In nucleotides, the CDR3 is TGTGCCAGCAGCCGGGACAGAAGGACTGAAGCTTTCTTT.

This clonotype was observed a few times. This sequence joins TRBV2 and TRBJ2-3; 7 nucleotides agree with TRBD1. Losses at the gene ends were 4 bases for V and 4 bases for J; bases not matched to a gene: 2. CDR1 and CDR2 (germline): SNHLY, FYNNEI. This CDR3 is built from 13 residues. The CDR3, as DNA: TGTGCCAGCAGTGGACAGGGACCAGATACGCAGTATTTT. This gives the protein CASSGQGPDTQYF.

Details on this clonotype: This may be a read error, as it is one base from a much larger clone. V is TRBV4-1 and J is TRBJ2-6; perhaps TRBD2 as D (6 bases). Germline V gene lookup returns CDR1 MGHRA and CDR2 YSYEKL. CDR3 length equals 17 residues. The CDR3 protein is CTSSQAPWEAGANVLTF. The CDR3 nucleotides are TGCACCAGCAGCCAAGCCCCTTGGGAGGCTGGGGCCAACGTCCTGACTTTC.

This clonotype was recorded many times. The J gene is TRBJ2-5, the V gene TRBV5-1; D is ambiguous. There are 20 residues in the CDR3. With 1 base removed from V and 1 base from J, the gap between germline ends came to 26 bases. CDR1 SGHRS and CDR2 YFSETQ come from the germline V gene. This chain's CDR3 is CASSLYTKLTPLGPQETQYF. The DNA of the CDR3 is TGCGCCAGCAGCTTGTACACCAAACTTACCCCGCTCGGGCCCCAAGAGACCCAGTACTTC.

There are many counts of this clonotype. The CDR3 DNA sequence: TGTGCCAGCAGCCGTGGCTCCTACGAGCAGTACTTC. It yields the protein CASSRGSYEQYF. The chain has TRBV3-1 and TRBJ2-7, with no clear D. Trimming took off 4 bases at V and 0 bases at J, with 4 bases between the two ends. Germline CDR1 and CDR2: LGHDT and YNNKEL (reference sequence). CDR3 size: 12 residues.

Written as DNA, the CDR3 is TGCAGCGTCAGACAGCTAGCTAACACTGAAGCTTTCTTT. It yields the protein CSVRQLANTEAFF. V gene TRBV29-1 combines with J gene TRBJ1-1, with a tentative D call TRBD1 (5 bases). Trimming stripped 6 bases from V and 2 bases from J, with 13 bases between. CDR1 is SQVTM, CDR2 ANQGSEA, per germline. CDR3 size: 13 residues.

This clonotype was seen more than once but under ten times. The chain couples TRBV19 to TRBJ2-2; 7 bases are shared with TRBD1. The CDR3 length is 17 residues. Germline-derived CDR1 and CDR2 are LNHDA and SQIVND (reference sequence). The junction had 10 bases not matched to a gene; V was cut back by 4 bases and J by 2 bases. CDR3 protein: CASSTQGLILNTGELFF. The CDR3 coding sequence is TGTGCCAGTAGTACACAGGGGCTTATTCTTAACACCGGGGAGCTGTTTTTT.

This clonotype was counted at least ten times. This chain connects TRBV7-6 to TRBJ2-1; D is possibly TRBD1 or TRBD2 (5 bases each). This CDR3 region has 17 residues. V shed 3 bases and J shed 0 bases, with 15 bases lying between them. Germline V gene data show CDR1 as SGHVS and CDR2 as FNYEAQ. In DNA form, the CDR3 reads TGTGCCAGCAGCTTCAGAGGGCAGAGGGGCTCCTACAATGAGCAGTTCTTC. It codes for CASSFRGQRGSYNEQFF.

The CDR3: CASSFALDRGDQETQYF. As DNA, the CDR3 is TGTGCCAGCAGTTTTGCTCTAGACAGGGGGGACCAAGAGACCCAGTACTTC. V usage is TRBV27 and J usage is TRBJ2-5; 9 positions agree with TRBD1. V shed 3 bases and J 0 bases; nucleotides not matched to a gene: 8. The germline V gene has CDR1 MNHEY and CDR2 SMNVEV (reference sequence). This CDR3 contains 17 residues.

This clonotype was detected a few times. The V call is TRBV4-3, the J call TRBJ2-7; D perhaps matches TRBD2 (6 bases). V was trimmed by 0 bases and J by 0 bases, leaving 12 bases between them. This CDR3 has 16 amino acids. Germline CDR1 LGHNA, CDR2 YSLEER. The CDR3 sequence: CASSQEWREVSYEQYF. In nucleotides, the CDR3 is TGCGCCAGCAGCCAAGAATGGCGGGAAGTCTCCTACGAGCAGTACTTC.

This sequence joins TRBV11-2 and TRBJ2-6; D gene uncertain. The CDR3 spans 14 residues. Deletions cut 5 bases from V and 0 bases from J, with 5 bases between. The germline gives CDR1 SGHAT, CDR2 FQNNGV. The CDR3 region has the DNA TGTGCCAGCAGCCACGCCTCTGGGGCCAACGTCCTGACTTTC. As protein: CASSHASGANVLTF.

V gene TRBV4-1 combines with J gene TRBJ1-6; D gene ambiguous. The CDR3 spans 15 residues. V was clipped by 2 bases and J by 7 bases, with 12 bases between them. Germline V gene data show CDR1 as MGHRA and CDR2 as YSYEKL. CDR3 sequence reads: CASSQSQFSNSPLHF. CDR3 DNA: TGCGCCAGCAGCCAATCCCAATTCTCAAATTCACCCCTCCACTTT.

This clonotype has a handful of counts. V usage is TRBV18 and J usage is TRBJ2-1; 9 bases are shared with TRBD2. CDR1 KGHSH and CDR2 LQKENI come from the germline V gene. This CDR3 has 16 amino acids. V gave up 0 bases and J gave up 4 bases; unmatched junction bases: 4. In nucleotides, the CDR3 is TGTGCCAGCTCACCACCCGGGCTAGCGGGATACAATGAGCAGTTCTTC. Protein sequence: CASSPPGLAGYNEQFF.

This chain connects TRBV13 to TRBJ1-6; D is possibly TRBD1 (5 bases). Germline V lookup: CDR1 PRHDT, CDR2 FYEKMQ (reference sequence). This CDR3 has 16 amino acids. V lost 4 bases and J 9 bases, leaving 19 bases between the germline ends. CDR3 nucleotides: TGTGCCAGCAGCTCCCCCGGGACTGACGGAAGTTCACCCCTCCACTTT. Protein: CASSSPGTDGSSPLHF.

This clonotype was detected ten times or more. The chain has TRBV10-2 and TRBJ2-6, with a tentative D call TRBD2 (6 bases). Germline V CDR1 and CDR2: WSHSY, SAAADI. The CDR3 contains 20 residues. V was trimmed by 3 bases and J by 0 bases, leaving 21 bases between them. DNA of the CDR3: TGCGCCAGCAGTGAAGCCCGAATTAGCGGAATTAGCTCTGGGGCCAACGTCCTGACTTTC. It translates to CASSEARISGISSGANVLTF.

The rearrangement links TRBV13 to TRBJ1-5, with D maybe TRBD1 (5 bases). CDR3 length: 19 amino acids. CDR1 and CDR2 (germline): PRHDT, FYEKMQ (reference sequence). V dropped 0 bases and J dropped 0 bases, with 18 bases sitting between them. CDR3 nucleotides: TGTGCCAGCAGCTTAGGCCCGGGCAGGGCAACGAATAGCAATCAGCCCCAGCATTTT. The encoded protein is CASSLGPGRATNSNQPQHF.

This clonotype was observed at least ten times. The V and J genes are TRBV27 and TRBJ2-7, with D uncertain. In germline, CDR1 is MNHEY, CDR2 SMNVEV (reference sequence). The CDR3 is made up of 15 amino acids. Trimming removed 0 bases from V and 3 bases from J, with 12 bases in between. The CDR3 DNA reads as TGTGCCAGCAGTTTATCTGGGCAGCCCCTCTACGAGCAGTACTTC. It yields the protein CASSLSGQPLYEQYF.

This clonotype has a handful of counts. The gene calls are TRBV4-3 and TRBJ2-7; 7 bases map to TRBD2. CDR3 size: 14 residues. The ends lost 4 bases at V and 9 bases at J; junction bases unmatched: 12. Germline V CDR1 and CDR2: LGHNA, YSLEER. The CDR3 is CASSLGLSYEGQYF. In DNA, the CDR3 is TGCGCCAGCAGCCTGGGACTATCCTACGAAGGGCAGTACTTC.

This clonotype was seen a handful of times. This rearrangement joins TRBV5-1 to TRBJ2-7; 7 nucleotides match TRBD2. J gave up 2 bases and V 0 bases, and 5 bases lay outside the gene matches. Germline V gene lookup returns CDR1 SGHRS and CDR2 YFSETQ. The CDR3 is 15 amino acids. The CDR3 DNA reads TGCGCCAGCAGCTTGGTAGGGACTAATGCCTACGAGCAGTACTTC. Its protein product is CASSLVGTNAYEQYF. Full variable domain (remainder filled in from reference TRBV5-1 and TRBJ2-7): KAGVTQTPRYLIKTRGQQVTLSCSPISGHRSVSWYQQTPGQGLQFLFEYFSETQRNKGNFPGRFSGRQFSNSRSEMNVSTLELGDSALYLCASSLVGTNAYEQYFGPGTRLTVT.

This clonotype was counted many times. The gene calls are TRBV6-5 and TRBJ1-2; no firm D call. V was clipped by 0 bases and J by 4 bases, with 9 bases between them. Per the germline V gene, CDR1 is MNHEY and CDR2 is SVGAGI. CDR3 size: 14 residues. In DNA form, the CDR3 reads TGTGCCAGCAGTTACTCATATGAATTCTATGGCTACACCTTC. This translates into CASSYSYEFYGYTF.

This clonotype was seen at least ten times. The chain employs TRBV2 and TRBJ2-4; D remains unclear. This CDR3 is 11 amino acids long. The ends were cut back, 6 bases at V and 7 bases at J, with 7 bases in the middle. In germline, CDR1 is SNHLY, CDR2 FYNNEI. CDR3 DNA sequence: TGTGCCAGCAGCCCCCAGAACATTCAGTACTTC. Translation gives CASSPQNIQYF.

Many counts were recorded for this clonotype. The chain links TRBV29-1 to TRBJ2-1; 9 bases fit TRBD2. CDR1 SQVTM and CDR2 ANQGSEA come from the germline V gene. V gave up 5 bases and J gave up 6 bases; unmatched junction bases: 8. The CDR3 contains 14 residues. The CDR3 coding sequence is TGCAGCGTTCGCCTGAGCGGGAGGCCCAATGAGCAGTTCTTC. It encodes CSVRLSGRPNEQFF.

The chain combines TRBV29-1 with TRBJ2-2; D perhaps matches TRBD1 (5 bases). This CDR3 is 11 amino acids long. Trimming left V 6 bases short and J 6 bases short, with 8 bases between. From germline, CDR1 is SQVTM and CDR2 ANQGSEA. The CDR3 is CSVPRAGELFF. CDR3 sequence (DNA): TGCAGCGTACCCAGGGCCGGGGAGCTGTTTTTT.